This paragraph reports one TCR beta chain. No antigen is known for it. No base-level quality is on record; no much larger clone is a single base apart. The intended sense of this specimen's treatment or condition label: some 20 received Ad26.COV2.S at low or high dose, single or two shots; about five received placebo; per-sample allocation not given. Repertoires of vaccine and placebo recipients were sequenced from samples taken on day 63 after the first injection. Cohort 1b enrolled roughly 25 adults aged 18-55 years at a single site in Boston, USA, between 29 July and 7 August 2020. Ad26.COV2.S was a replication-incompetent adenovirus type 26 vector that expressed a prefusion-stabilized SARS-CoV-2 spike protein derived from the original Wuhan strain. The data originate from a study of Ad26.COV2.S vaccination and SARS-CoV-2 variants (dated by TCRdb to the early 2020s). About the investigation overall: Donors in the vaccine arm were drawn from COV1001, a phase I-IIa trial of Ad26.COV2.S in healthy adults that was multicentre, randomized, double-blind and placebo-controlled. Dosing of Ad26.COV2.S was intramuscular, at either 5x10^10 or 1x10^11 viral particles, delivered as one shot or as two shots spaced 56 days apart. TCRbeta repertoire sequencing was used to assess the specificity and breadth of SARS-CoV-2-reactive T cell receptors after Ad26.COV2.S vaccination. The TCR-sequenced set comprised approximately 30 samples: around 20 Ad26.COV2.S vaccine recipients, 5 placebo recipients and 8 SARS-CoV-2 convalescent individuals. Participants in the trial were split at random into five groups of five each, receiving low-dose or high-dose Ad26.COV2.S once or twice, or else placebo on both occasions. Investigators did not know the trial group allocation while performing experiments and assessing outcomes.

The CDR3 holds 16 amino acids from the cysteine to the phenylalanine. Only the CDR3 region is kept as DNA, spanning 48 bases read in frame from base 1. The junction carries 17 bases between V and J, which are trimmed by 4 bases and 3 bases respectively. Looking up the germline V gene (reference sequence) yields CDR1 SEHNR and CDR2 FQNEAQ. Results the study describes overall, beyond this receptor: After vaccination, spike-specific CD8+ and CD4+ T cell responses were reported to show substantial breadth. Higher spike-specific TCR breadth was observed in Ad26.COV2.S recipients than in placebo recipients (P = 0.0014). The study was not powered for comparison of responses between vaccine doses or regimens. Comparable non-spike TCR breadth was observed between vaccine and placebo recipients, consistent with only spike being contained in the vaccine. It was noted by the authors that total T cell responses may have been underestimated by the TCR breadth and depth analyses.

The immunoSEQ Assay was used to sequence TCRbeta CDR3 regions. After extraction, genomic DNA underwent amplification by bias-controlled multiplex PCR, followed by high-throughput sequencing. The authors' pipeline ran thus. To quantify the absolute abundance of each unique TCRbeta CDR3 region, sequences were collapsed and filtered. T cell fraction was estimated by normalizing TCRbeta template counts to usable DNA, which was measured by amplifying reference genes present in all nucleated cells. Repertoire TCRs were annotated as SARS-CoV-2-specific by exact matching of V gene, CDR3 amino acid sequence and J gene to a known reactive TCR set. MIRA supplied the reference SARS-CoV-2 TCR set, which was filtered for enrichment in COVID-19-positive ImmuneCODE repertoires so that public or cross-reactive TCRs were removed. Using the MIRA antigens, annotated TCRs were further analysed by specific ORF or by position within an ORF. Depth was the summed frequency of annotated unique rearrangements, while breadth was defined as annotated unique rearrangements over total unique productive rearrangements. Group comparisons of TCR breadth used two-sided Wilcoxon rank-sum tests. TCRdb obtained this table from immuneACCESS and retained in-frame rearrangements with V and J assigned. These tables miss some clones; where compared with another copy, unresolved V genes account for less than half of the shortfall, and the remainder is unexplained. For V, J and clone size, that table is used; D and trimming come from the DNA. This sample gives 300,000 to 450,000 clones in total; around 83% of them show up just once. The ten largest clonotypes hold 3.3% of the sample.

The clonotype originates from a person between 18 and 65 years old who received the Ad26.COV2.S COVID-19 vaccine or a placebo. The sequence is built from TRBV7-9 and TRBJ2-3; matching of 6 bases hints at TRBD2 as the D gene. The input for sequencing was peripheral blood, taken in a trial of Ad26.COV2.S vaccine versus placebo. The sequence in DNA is TGTGCCAGCAGCTCCCCCCTTGGGCGGGGAACAGATACGCAGTATTTT. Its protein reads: CASSSPLGRGTDTQYF.